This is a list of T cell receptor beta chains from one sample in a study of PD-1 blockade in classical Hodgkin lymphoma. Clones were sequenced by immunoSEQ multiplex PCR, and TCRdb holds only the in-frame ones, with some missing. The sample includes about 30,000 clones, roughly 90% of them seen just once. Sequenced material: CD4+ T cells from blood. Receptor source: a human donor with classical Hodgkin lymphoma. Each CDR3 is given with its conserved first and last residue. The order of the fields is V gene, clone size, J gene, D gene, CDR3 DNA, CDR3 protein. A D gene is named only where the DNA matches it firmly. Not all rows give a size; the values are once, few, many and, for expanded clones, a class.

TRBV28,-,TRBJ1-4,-,TGTGCCACCAGGGGAGGGGCGAATGAAAAACTGTTTTTT,CATRGGANEKLFF
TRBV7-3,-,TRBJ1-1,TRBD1,TGTGCCAGCAGCTTGGGACAGTCGAACACTGAAGCTTTCTTT,CASSLGQSNTEAFF
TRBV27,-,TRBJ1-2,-,TGTGCCAGCAAGGTTAGAGGCGATCCCTATGGCTACACCTTC,CASKVRGDPYGYTF
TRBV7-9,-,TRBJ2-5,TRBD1,TGTGCCAGCAGCTTAAACCTCCGGGACAGCGAAGACTTC,CASSLNLRDSEDF
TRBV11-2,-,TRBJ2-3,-,TGTGCCAGCAGCTTAGATAGGGCAGATACGCAGTATTTT,CASSLDRADTQYF
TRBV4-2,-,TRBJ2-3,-,TGTGCCAGCAGCCAAGAGGGGGGGCGGAGCACAGATACGCAGTATTTT,CASSQEGGRSTDTQYF
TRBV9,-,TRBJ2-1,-,TGTGCCAGCAGCGTAGGGACTTTTGCAATCAATGAGCAGTTCTTC,CASSVGTFAINEQFF
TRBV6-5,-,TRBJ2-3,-,TGTGCCAGCTTTGGTGGAGTCGAAGATACGCAGTATTTT,CASFGGVEDTQYF
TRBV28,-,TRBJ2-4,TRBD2,TGTGCCAGCAGTCCCCAAGGAGGGGGCTCAGTAGCGGGAGGTCGGGCCAAAAACATTCAGTACTTC,CASSPQGGGSVAGGRAKNIQYF
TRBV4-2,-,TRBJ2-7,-,TGTGCCAGCAGCCAAGACCCCGAGCCGCAATCCTACGAGCAGTACTTC,CASSQDPEPQSYEQYF
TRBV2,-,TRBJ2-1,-,TGTGCCAGCAGTGAAGCGGCAGGATCGGGTGTCCAGTTCTTC,CASSEAAGSGVQFF
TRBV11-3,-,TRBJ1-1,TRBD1,TGTGCCAGCAGCTTAGCTGTGACAGGGGGGACTGAAGCTTTCTTT,CASSLAVTGGTEAFF
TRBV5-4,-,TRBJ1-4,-,TGTGCCAGCAGCTTGGCAAAACAGGGAGGTGAAAAACTGTTTTTT,CASSLAKQGGEKLFF
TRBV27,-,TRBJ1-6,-,TGTGCCAGCGGCCTAGGGGCCAATTCACCCCTCCACTTT,CASGLGANSPLHF
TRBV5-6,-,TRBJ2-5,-,TGTGCCAGCAGCCCAAAGTTGGGCAGGGCTAGGGAGACCCAGTACTTC,CASSPKLGRARETQYF
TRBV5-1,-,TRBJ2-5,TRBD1,TGCGCCAGCCTTGGACAGGGACAAGAGACCCAGTACTTC,CASLGQGQETQYF
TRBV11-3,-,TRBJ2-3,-,TGTGCCAGCAGCTTTAAGAGGGATACGCAGTATTTT,CASSFKRDTQYF
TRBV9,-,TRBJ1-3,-,TGTGCCAGCAGCGAGGGGATAGCGGGAAACACCATATATTTT,CASSEGIAGNTIYF
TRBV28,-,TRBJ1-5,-,TGTGCCAGCAGTCATTCCTCAGTACAGCCCCAGCATTTT,CASSHSSVQPQHF
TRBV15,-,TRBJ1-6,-,TGTGCCACCAGGCTAGGGGTGGATTCACCCCTCCACTTT,CATRLGVDSPLHF
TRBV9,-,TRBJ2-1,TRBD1,TGTGCCAGCAGCGATGGACAGGGAATTTACAATGAGCAGTTCTTC,CASSDGQGIYNEQFF
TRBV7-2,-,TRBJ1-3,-,TGTGCCAGCAGCTTAGGAGGGGGTATCCTGGGCTCTGGAAACACCATATATTTT,CASSLGGGILGSGNTIYF
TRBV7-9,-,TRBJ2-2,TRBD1,TGTGCCAGCAGCCCTCTACACAGGGGGAACACCACCGGGGAGCTGTTTTTT,CASSPLHRGNTTGELFF
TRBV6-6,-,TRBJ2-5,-,TGTGCCAGCAGTTCAGGACAAGTGCGCTCGACCCAGTACTTC,CASSSGQVRSTQYF
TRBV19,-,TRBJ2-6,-,TGTGCCAGTAGCCCCTATCTAGCTGGGGCCAACGTCCTGACTTTC,CASSPYLAGANVLTF
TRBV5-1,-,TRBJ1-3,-,TGCGCCAGCAGCTTGGGTAGCTCTGGAAACACCATATATTTT,CASSLGSSGNTIYF
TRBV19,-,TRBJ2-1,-,TGTGCCAGTAGTAAAAAGCGGAGCTCCTACAATGAGCAGTTCTTC,CASSKKRSSYNEQFF
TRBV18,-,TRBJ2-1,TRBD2,TGTGCCAGCTCACCACCTTCACTAGCGGTACGAAATGAGCAGTTCTTC,CASSPPSLAVRNEQFF
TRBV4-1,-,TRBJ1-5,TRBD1,TGCGCCAGCAGCCCGGGACAGATATATAGCAATCAGCCCCAGCATTTT,CASSPGQIYSNQPQHF
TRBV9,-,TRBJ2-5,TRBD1,TGTGCCAGCAGCGTTGAGGAGGGGACAGGGGGAGAGACCCAGTACTTC,CASSVEEGTGGETQYF
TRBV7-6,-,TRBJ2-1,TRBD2,TGTGCCAGCAGCCCGCGGGGGAGCCGATTCTCCTACAATGAGCAGTTCTTC,CASSPRGSRFSYNEQFF
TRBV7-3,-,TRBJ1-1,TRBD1,TGTGCCAGCAGCTCCAGACAGGGGTCAGGGACTGAAGCTTTCTTT,CASSSRQGSGTEAFF
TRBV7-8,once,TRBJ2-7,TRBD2,TGTGCCAGCAGCCCCCTGTTCGGGAGGACGGACGAGCAGTACTTC,CASSPLFGRTDEQYF
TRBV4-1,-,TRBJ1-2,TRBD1,TGCGCCAGCAGCCAAGCCGGGACAGGCCCTTATGGCTACACCTTC,CASSQAGTGPYGYTF
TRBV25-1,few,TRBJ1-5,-,TGTGCCAGCAGTGGGGAAAGGGCTCTTTTCAATCAGCCCCAGCATTTT,CASSGERALFNQPQHF
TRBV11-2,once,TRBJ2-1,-,TGTGCCAGCAGCGCGGGATCCTCCTACAATGAGCAGTTCTTC,CASSAGSSYNEQFF
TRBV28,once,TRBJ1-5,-,TGTGCCGGCAGTTTGAGAGGGAGAGGGGATCAGCCCCAGCATTTT,CAGSLRGRGDQPQHF
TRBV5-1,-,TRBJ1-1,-,TGCGCCAGCAGCTTGGCCAGGCAGGGTGGAACTGAAGCTTTCTTT,CASSLARQGGTEAFF
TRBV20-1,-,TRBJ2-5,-,TGCAGTGCTAGAGATTCGGAGACCCAGTACTTC,CSARDSETQYF
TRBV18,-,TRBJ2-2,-,TGTGCCAGCTCACCACTCATCGCGGCGGGTTTGACCGGGGAGCTGTTTTTT,CASSPLIAAGLTGELFF
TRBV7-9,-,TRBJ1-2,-,TGTGCCAGCCAGAACAGAGACAACTATGGCTACACCTTC,CASQNRDNYGYTF
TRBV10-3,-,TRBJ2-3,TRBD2,TGTGCCATCTCTCTAGCGGACACAGATACGCAGTATTTT,CAISLADTDTQYF
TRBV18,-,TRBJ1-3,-,TGTGCCAGCTCACCATATTCCGTGCGGAACACCATATATTTT,CASSPYSVRNTIYF
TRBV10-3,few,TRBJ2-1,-,TGTGCCATCAGGGCAGGGATCAATGAGCAGTTCTTC,CAIRAGINEQFF
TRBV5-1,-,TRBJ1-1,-,TGCGCCAGCAGCTTGGATCAGGGAGGGTGGCGGACTGAAGCTTTCTTT,CASSLDQGGWRTEAFF
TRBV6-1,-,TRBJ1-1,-,TGTGCCAGCAGTGAATTCGGGGGGCGAACTGAAGCTTTCTTT,CASSEFGGRTEAFF
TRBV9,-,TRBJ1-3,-,TGTGCCAGCAGCGCCGGGAACTCTGGAAACACCATATATTTT,CASSAGNSGNTIYF
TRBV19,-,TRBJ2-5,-,TGTGCCAGTAGTATCGACAGAGGGGGAGAGACCCAGTACTTC,CASSIDRGGETQYF
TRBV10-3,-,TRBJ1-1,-,TGTGCCATCAGTGAGTCGAAGGGCACTGAAGCTTTCTTT,CAISESKGTEAFF
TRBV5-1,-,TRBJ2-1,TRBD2,TGCGCCAGCAGCTTGGCCCCGGGACTAGCGGGAGCTTCCTCGGGTGAGCAGTTCTTC,CASSLAPGLAGASSGEQFF
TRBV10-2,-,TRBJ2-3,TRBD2,TGCGCCAGCAGTGAGGCCTCCTCCAGCGGGGGACGCACAGATACGCAGTATTTT,CASSEASSSGGRTDTQYF
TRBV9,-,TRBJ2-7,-,TGTGCCAGCAGCGCGACGGAGGGGGGCTCCTACGAGCAGTACTTC,CASSATEGGSYEQYF
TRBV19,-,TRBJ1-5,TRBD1,TGTGCCAGTAGTATTATAACAGGGGGCCTGGCCAATCAGCCCCAGCATTTT,CASSIITGGLANQPQHF
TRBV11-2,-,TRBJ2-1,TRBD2,TGTGCCAGCAGCCAATTAGGGGAGAGGACTAGCTGGAACAATGAGCAGTTCTTC,CASSQLGERTSWNNEQFF
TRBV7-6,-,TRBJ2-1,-,TGTGCCAGCAGCCGTGGGGCCCAGGATTACAATGAGCAGTTCTTC,CASSRGAQDYNEQFF
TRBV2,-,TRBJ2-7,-,TGTGCCAGCAGTGAAGGGACCCGACTAGGAGGAAGGTCCTACGAGCAGTACTTC,CASSEGTRLGGRSYEQYF
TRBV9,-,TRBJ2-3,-,TGTGCCAGCAGCGTAGAGGTTCCGGGAGCTCCTAGCAGCACAGATACGCAGTATTTT,CASSVEVPGAPSSTDTQYF
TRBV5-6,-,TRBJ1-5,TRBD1,TGTGCCAGCAGTCAGGGACAGGCCAGGGCCTATAGCAATCAGCCCCAGCATTTT,CASSQGQARAYSNQPQHF
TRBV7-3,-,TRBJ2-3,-,TGTGCCAGCAGCCCCGGACTGATGCGGGATACGCAGTATTTT,CASSPGLMRDTQYF
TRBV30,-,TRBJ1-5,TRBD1,TGTGCCTGGAGTGGGGGACAGGGGTATCAGCCCCAGCATTTT,CAWSGGQGYQPQHF